These T cell receptor beta chains were read from a single sample in a study of neurological immune-mediated disorders. TCRdb ran MiXCR on the 5' RACE reads and lists one entry per CDR3 protein. This table has 90,000 to 100,000 distinct CDR3 sequences, 3.5% appearing once. The source material was PBMCs. These receptors all come from a woman younger than 30 with multiple sclerosis. CDR3s include the opening cysteine and the closing phenylalanine or tryptophan. Fields, in order: CDR3 length, J gene, clone size, D gene, V gene, CDR3 DNA, CDR3 protein. The D gene is left open where the match is weak. For some rows the clone size is stated as once, few or many, or as a class when expanded; others skip it.

CDR3 length: 16
J gene: TRBJ2-3
clone size: many
D gene: TRBD2
V gene: TRBV7-2
CDR3 DNA: TGTGCCAGCAGCTTAGGAGCGAGCGGGAGGATAGATACGCAGTATTTT
CDR3 protein: CASSLGASGRIDTQYF

CDR3 length: 14
J gene: TRBJ2-3
clone size: many
D gene: TRBD1
V gene: TRBV4-2
CDR3 DNA: TGTGCCAGCAATCCAGGGGGCATGGGGGATACGCAGTATTTT
CDR3 protein: CASNPGGMGDTQYF

CDR3 length: 16
J gene: TRBJ2-7
clone size: .
D gene: .
V gene: TRBV28
CDR3 DNA: TGTGCCAGCAGTTCCCCCGCGGCAGGGTCCTCCTACGAGCAGTACTTC
CDR3 protein: CASSSPAAGSSYEQYF

CDR3 length: 14
J gene: TRBJ1-4
clone size: many
D gene: .
V gene: TRBV7-8
CDR3 DNA: TGTGCCAGCAGCTTAGAGGCAGGCCTCGAAAAACTGTTTTTT
CDR3 protein: CASSLEAGLEKLFF

CDR3 length: 15
J gene: TRBJ2-2
clone size: many
D gene: .
V gene: TRBV4-2
CDR3 DNA: TGTGCCAGCAGCAAGGAGGGACCGAACACCGGGGAGCTGTTTTTT
CDR3 protein: CASSKEGPNTGELFF

CDR3 length: 14
J gene: TRBJ1-5
clone size: many
D gene: TRBD1
V gene: TRBV10-3
CDR3 DNA: TGTGCCATCAGTGCAGGACAGGAGGATCAGCCCCAGCATTTT
CDR3 protein: CAISAGQEDQPQHF

CDR3 length: 14
J gene: TRBJ1-2
clone size: many
D gene: .
V gene: TRBV4-1
CDR3 DNA: TGCGCCAGCAGCCAAGGCTCGGGGAGCTATGGCTACACCTTC
CDR3 protein: CASSQGSGSYGYTF

CDR3 length: 16
J gene: TRBJ1-6
clone size: many
D gene: TRBD1
V gene: TRBV6-6
CDR3 DNA: TGTGCCAGCAGTTACGGGACAGGGAGTGATAATTCACCCCTCCACTTT
CDR3 protein: CASSYGTGSDNSPLHF

CDR3 length: 12
J gene: TRBJ2-1
clone size: many
D gene: .
V gene: TRBV6-2/TRBV6-3
CDR3 DNA: TGTGCCAGCAGTCTACGTTTCAATGAGCAGTTCTTC
CDR3 protein: CASSLRFNEQFF

CDR3 length: 14
J gene: TRBJ1-3
clone size: many
D gene: .
V gene: TRBV20-1
CDR3 DNA: TGCAGTGGCGGAACACTGGAGGTTGGAAACACCATATATTTT
CDR3 protein: CSGGTLEVGNTIYF

CDR3 length: 16
J gene: TRBJ2-1
clone size: many
D gene: .
V gene: TRBV2
CDR3 DNA: TGTGCCAGCCGGTCGGGCAGGGGAAGGACAATCAATGAGCAGTTCTTC
CDR3 protein: CASRSGRGRTINEQFF

CDR3 length: 15
J gene: TRBJ2-7
clone size: many
D gene: .
V gene: TRBV18
CDR3 DNA: TGTGCCAGCCAACAGGGCCCCACCTACCCCTACGAGCAGTACTTC
CDR3 protein: CASQQGPTYPYEQYF

CDR3 length: 13
J gene: TRBJ1-1
clone size: many
D gene: TRBD1
V gene: TRBV5-1
CDR3 DNA: TGCGCCAGCAGCCGACAGGGAGAAACTGAAGCTTTCTTT
CDR3 protein: CASSRQGETEAFF

CDR3 length: 14
J gene: TRBJ1-2
clone size: few
D gene: .
V gene: TRBV7-9
CDR3 DNA: TGTGCCAGCAGCCCTGGAAAGGGTAACTATGGCTACACCTTC
CDR3 protein: CASSPGKGNYGYTF

CDR3 length: 13
J gene: TRBJ1-4
clone size: many
D gene: .
V gene: TRBV10-3
CDR3 DNA: TGTGCCATCAGTGACGCAACTAATGAAAAACTGTTTTTT
CDR3 protein: CAISDATNEKLFF

CDR3 length: 14
J gene: TRBJ1-5
clone size: many
D gene: .
V gene: TRBV20-1
CDR3 DNA: TGCAGTGCTAGCCCGGGAGGAAACAATCAGCCCCAGCATTTT
CDR3 protein: CSASPGGNNQPQHF

CDR3 length: 15
J gene: TRBJ2-7
clone size: many
D gene: .
V gene: TRBV4-1
CDR3 DNA: TGCGCCAGCAGCCATACGGACAGTAGCTCCTACGAGCAGTACTTC
CDR3 protein: CASSHTDSSSYEQYF

CDR3 length: 13
J gene: TRBJ2-1
clone size: many
D gene: .
V gene: TRBV20-1
CDR3 DNA: TGCAGTGCTAGGGGACCCAACGGGGGTGAGCAGTTCTTC
CDR3 protein: CSARGPNGGEQFF

CDR3 length: 18
J gene: TRBJ2-7
clone size: many
D gene: TRBD2
V gene: TRBV11-2
CDR3 DNA: TGTGCCAGCAGCTTAGTCGGGAAGGGGCTAGCGGGGGCCTACGAGCAGTACTTC
CDR3 protein: CASSLVGKGLAGAYEQYF

CDR3 length: 13
J gene: TRBJ2-1
clone size: many
D gene: .
V gene: TRBV10-2
CDR3 DNA: TGCGCCAGCAGCCAGCCACTAGCTGATGAGCAGTTCTTC
CDR3 protein: CASSQPLADEQFF

CDR3 length: 15
J gene: TRBJ2-3
clone size: many
D gene: TRBD2
V gene: TRBV6-6
CDR3 DNA: TGTGCCAGCAGTTACGCTAGCGGGTACGCAGATACGCAGTATTTT
CDR3 protein: CASSYASGYADTQYF

CDR3 length: 16
J gene: TRBJ1-2
clone size: many
D gene: .
V gene: TRBV5-1
CDR3 DNA: TGCGCCAGCAGCCTCGAAGGGCCCCCTGGGAGGGATGGCTACACCTTC
CDR3 protein: CASSLEGPPGRDGYTF

CDR3 length: 18
J gene: TRBJ2-3
clone size: many
D gene: .
V gene: TRBV12-3/TRBV12-4
CDR3 DNA: TGTGCCAGCAGTTCCTACGGACGGGGAGGGGGGGTCCCAGATACGCAGTATTTT
CDR3 protein: CASSSYGRGGGVPDTQYF

CDR3 length: 15
J gene: TRBJ1-6
clone size: .
D gene: .
V gene: TRBV5-1
CDR3 DNA: TGCGCCAGCAGCCAGGAGACAGCGTATAATTCACCCCTCCACTTT
CDR3 protein: CASSQETAYNSPLHF